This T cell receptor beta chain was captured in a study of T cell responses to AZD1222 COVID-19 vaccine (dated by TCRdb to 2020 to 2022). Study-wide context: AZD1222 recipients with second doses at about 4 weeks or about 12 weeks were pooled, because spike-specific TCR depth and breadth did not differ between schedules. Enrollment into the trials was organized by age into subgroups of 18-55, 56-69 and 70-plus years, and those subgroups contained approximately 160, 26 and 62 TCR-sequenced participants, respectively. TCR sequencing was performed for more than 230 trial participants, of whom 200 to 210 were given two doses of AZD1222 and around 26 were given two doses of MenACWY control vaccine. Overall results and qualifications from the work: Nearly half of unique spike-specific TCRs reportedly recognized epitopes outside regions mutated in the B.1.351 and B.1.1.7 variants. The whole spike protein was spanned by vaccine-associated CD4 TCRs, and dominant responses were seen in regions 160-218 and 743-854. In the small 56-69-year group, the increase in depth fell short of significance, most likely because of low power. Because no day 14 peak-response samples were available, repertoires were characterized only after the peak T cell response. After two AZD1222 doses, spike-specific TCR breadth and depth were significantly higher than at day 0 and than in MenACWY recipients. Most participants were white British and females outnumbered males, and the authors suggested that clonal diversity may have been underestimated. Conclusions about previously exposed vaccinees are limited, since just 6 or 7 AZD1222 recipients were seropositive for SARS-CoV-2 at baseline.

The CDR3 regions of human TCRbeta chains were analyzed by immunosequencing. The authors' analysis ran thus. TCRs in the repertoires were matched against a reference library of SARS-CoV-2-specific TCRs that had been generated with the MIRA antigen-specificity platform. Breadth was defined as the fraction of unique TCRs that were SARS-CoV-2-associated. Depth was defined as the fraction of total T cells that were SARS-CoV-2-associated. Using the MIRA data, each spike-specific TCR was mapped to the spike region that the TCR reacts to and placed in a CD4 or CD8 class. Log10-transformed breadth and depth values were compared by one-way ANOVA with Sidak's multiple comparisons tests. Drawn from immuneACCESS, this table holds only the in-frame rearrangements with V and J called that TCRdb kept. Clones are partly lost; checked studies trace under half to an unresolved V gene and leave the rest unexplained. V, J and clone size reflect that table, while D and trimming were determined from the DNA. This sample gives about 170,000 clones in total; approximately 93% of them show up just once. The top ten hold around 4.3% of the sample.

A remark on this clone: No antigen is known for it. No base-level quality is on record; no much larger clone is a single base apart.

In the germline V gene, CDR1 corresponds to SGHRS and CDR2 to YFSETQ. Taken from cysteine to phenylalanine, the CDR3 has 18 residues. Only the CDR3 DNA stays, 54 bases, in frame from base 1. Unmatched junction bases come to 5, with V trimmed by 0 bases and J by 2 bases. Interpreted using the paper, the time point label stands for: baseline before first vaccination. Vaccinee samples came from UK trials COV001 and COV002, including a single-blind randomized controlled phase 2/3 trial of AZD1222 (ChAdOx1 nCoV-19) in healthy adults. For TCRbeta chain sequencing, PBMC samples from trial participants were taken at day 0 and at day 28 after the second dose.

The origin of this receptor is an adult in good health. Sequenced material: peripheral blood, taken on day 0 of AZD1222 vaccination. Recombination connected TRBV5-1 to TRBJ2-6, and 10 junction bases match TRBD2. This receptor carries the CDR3 CASSLELAGFAGANVLTF. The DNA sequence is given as TGCGCCAGCAGCTTGGAACTAGCGGGATTTGCTGGGGCCAACGTCCTGACTTTC.